The following is a T cell receptor (beta chain) sequence with its context. Antigen specificity is unknown. The junction differs from germline at one of its ends, possibly a read error. This specimen comes from a study of cytomegalovirus exposure and HLA in healthy donors. The PCR was carried out with 60 Vbeta primers and 13 Jbeta primers. The repertoire was sequenced with immunoSEQ multiplex PCR; TCRdb's copy has only in-frame clones and lacks some. The sample includes some 110,000 clones, approximately 80% of them seen just once. The CDR3 totals 16 residues. CDR1 SGHAT and CDR2 FQNNGV come from the germline V gene. General study points: The Asian-associated ancestry cluster reportedly had fewer N-insertions than the approximately 650-donor mean in a later analysis. As a later analysis showed, a missense DCLRE1C variant was linked to trimming of TCR beta V- and J-genes. Rarity held for most TCR sequences, but there were some public TCRs that occurred in many donors. Across donors, presence/absence analyses took sequencing depth to be roughly uniform.

Sequenced sample: PBMCs. The chain employs TRBV11-2 and TRBJ2-3; D is perhaps TRBD2 (6 bases). The receptor was derived from a man aged 25-40 years in good health and CMV-seropositive. CDR3 sequence reads: CASSFTRDSEFGTRYF. The CDR3 DNA reads TGTGCCAGCAGCTTCACGCGGGACTCCGAGTTTGGGACGCGGTATTTT. The variable domain in full, completed from reference TRBV11-2 and TRBJ2-3, reads EAGVAQSPRYKIIEKRQSVAFWCNPISGHATLYWYQQILGQGPKLLIQFQNNGVVDDSQLPKDRFSAERLKGVDSTLKIQPAKLEDSAVYLCASSFTRDSEFGTRYFGPGTRLTVL.